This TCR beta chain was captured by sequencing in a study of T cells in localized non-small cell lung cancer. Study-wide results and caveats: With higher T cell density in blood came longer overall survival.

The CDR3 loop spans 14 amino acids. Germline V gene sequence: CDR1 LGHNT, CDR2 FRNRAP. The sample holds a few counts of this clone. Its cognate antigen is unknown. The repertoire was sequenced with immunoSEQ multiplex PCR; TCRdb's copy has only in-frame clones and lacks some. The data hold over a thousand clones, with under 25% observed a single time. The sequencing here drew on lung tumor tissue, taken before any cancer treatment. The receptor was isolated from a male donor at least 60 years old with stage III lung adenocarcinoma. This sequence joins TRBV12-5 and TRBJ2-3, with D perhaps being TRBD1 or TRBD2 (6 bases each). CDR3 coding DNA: TGTGCCAGCGAAAGGGGGGCCAGCACAGATACGCAGTATTTT. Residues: CASERGASTDTQYF.